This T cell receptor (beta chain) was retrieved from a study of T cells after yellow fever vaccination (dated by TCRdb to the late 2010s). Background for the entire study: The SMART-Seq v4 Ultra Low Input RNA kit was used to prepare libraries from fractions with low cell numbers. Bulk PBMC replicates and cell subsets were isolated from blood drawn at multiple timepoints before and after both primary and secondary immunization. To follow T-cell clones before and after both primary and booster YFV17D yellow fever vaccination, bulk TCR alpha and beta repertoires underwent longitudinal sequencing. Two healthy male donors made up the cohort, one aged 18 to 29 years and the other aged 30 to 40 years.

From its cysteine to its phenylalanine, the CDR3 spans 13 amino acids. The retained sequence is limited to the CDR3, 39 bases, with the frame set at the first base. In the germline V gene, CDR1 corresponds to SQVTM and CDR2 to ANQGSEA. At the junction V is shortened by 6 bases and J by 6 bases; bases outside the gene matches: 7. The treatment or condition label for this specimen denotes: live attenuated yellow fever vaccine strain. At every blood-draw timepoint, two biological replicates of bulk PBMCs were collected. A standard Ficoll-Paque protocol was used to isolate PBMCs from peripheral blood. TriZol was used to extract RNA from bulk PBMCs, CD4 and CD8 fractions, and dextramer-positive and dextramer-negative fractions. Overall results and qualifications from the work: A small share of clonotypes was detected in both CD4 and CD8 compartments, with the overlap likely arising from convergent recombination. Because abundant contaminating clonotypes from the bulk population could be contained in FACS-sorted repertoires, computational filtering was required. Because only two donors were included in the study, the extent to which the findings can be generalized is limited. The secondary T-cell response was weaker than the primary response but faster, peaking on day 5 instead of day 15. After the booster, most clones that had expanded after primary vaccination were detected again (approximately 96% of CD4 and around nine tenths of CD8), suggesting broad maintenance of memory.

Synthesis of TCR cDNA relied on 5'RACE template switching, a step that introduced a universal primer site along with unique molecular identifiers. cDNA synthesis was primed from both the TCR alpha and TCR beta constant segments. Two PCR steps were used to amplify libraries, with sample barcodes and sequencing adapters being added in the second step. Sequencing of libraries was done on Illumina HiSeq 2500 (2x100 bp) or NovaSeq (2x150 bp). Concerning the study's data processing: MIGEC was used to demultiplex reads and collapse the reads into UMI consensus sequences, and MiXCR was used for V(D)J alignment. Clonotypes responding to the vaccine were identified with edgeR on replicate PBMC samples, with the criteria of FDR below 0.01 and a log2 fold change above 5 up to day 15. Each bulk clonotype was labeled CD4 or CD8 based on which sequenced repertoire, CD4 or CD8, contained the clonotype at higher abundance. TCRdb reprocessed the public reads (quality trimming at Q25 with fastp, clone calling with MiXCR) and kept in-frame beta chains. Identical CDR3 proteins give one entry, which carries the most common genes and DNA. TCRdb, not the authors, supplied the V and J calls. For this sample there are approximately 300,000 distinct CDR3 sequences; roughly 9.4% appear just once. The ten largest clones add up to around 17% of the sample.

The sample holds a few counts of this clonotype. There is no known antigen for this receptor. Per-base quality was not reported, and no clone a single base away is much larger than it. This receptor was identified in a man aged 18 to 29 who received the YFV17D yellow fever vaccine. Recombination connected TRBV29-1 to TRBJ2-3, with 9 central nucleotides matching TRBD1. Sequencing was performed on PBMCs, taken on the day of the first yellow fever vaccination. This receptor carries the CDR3 CSVRDRDTDTQYF. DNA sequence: TGCAGCGTAAGGGACAGGGACACGGATACGCAGTATTTT.